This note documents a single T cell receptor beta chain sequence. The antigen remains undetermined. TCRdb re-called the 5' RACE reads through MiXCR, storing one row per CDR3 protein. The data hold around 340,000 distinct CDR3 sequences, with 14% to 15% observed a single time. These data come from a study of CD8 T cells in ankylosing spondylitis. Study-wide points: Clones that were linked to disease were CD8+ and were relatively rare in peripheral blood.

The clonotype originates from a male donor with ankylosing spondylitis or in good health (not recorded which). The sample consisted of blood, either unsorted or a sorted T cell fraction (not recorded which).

CDR3 amino acids: CATSRTWTSGGYTGELFF. CDR3 nucleotides: TGTGCCACCAGCAGAACCTGGACTAGCGGGGGCTACACCGGGGAGCTGTTTTTT. The rearrangement joins TRBV15 to TRBJ2-2, with 13 bases lining up with TRBD2. There are 18 residues in the CDR3. J gave up 3 bases and V 2 bases, and 6 bases lay outside the gene matches. The germline V gene encodes CDR1 LNHNV and CDR2 YYDKDF (reference sequence).